This is a list of T cell receptor beta chains from one sample in a study of blood T cells in healthy people across ages. TCRdb processed the 5' RACE reads anew with MiXCR; each CDR3 protein has one entry. Here the sample spans 550,000 to 800,000 distinct CDR3 sequences, approximately 21% being singletons. The sample consisted of blood. The origin of the receptors is a man between 70 and 80 years old in good health. Both conserved end residues are part of each CDR3. The D gene is left open where the match is weak. Rows give clone size only sometimes, using once, few, many, or a class for an expanded clone.

D: NA; J: TRBJ2-7; V: TRBV27; size: many; CDR3: CASSFHGTREQYF; DNA: TGTGCCAGCAGTTTTCACGGGACACGCGAGCAGTACTTC
D: TRBD1; J: TRBJ2-7; V: TRBV25-1; size: NA; CDR3: CASGPGQGADEQYF; DNA: TGTGCCAGCGGTCCGGGACAGGGGGCAGACGAGCAGTACTTC
D: NA; J: TRBJ2-6; V: TRBV3-1; size: NA; CDR3: CASSQVPGTSGANVLTF; DNA: TGTGCCAGCAGCCAAGTGCCTGGGACCTCTGGGGCCAACGTCCTGACTTTC
D: TRBD1; J: TRBJ2-3; V: TRBV2; size: NA; CDR3: CASTLGQGTDTQYF; DNA: TGTGCCAGCACGCTAGGACAGGGCACAGATACGCAGTATTTT
D: TRBD1; J: TRBJ2-5; V: TRBV18; size: few; CDR3: CASSQDRGTQYF; DNA: TGTGCCAGCTCACAGGACAGGGGGACCCAGTACTTC
D: NA; J: TRBJ1-1; V: TRBV6-6; size: NA; CDR3: CTSSYSKVTEAFF; DNA: TGTACCAGCAGTTACTCAAAAGTCACTGAAGCTTTCTTT
D: TRBD2; J: TRBJ2-1; V: TRBV5-5; size: many; CDR3: CASSPIPSGSNEQFF; DNA: TGTGCCAGCAGCCCCATTCCTAGCGGGAGCAATGAGCAGTTCTTC
D: TRBD1; J: TRBJ2-2; V: TRBV4-1; size: NA; CDR3: CASSQDRGQGDTGELFF; DNA: TGCGCCAGCAGCCAAGACCGAGGACAGGGAGACACCGGGGAGCTGTTTTTT
D: NA; J: TRBJ2-5; V: TRBV7-2; size: NA; CDR3: CARLWGTPQETQYF; DNA: TGTGCCAGGCTATGGGGGACGCCCCAAGAGACCCAGTACTTC
D: NA; J: TRBJ1-6; V: TRBV12-3/TRBV12-4; size: NA; CDR3: CASSLDRSNSPLHF; DNA: TGTGCCAGCAGTCTCGACAGGTCCAATTCACCCCTCCACTTT
D: NA; J: TRBJ1-2; V: TRBV5-6; size: NA; CDR3: CASSLWGRRGGGYTF; DNA: TGTGCCAGCAGCTTGTGGGGTCGCAGGGGTGGTGGCTACACCTTC
D: NA; J: TRBJ1-1; V: TRBV2; size: few; CDR3: CASGIAEGAEAFF; DNA: TGTGCCAGCGGGATAGCTGAGGGAGCTGAAGCTTTCTTT
D: TRBD2; J: TRBJ2-7; V: TRBV20-1; size: NA; CDR3: CSARVAGDRGSYEQYF; DNA: TGCAGTGCTAGAGTAGCGGGAGATAGGGGGTCTTACGAGCAGTACTTC
D: TRBD2; J: TRBJ2-1; V: TRBV4-3; size: few; CDR3: CASSQGGGSLNEQFF; DNA: TGCGCCAGCAGCCAAGGGGGCGGGAGTCTGAATGAGCAGTTCTTC
D: NA; J: TRBJ1-1; V: TRBV15; size: NA; CDR3: CATSRDRAGAFF; DNA: TGTGCCACCAGCAGAGATCGGGCTGGAGCTTTCTTT
D: NA; J: TRBJ2-3; V: TRBV12-3/TRBV12-4; size: few; CDR3: CASSLRGTAADTQYF; DNA: TGTGCCAGCAGTTTACGCGGGACAGCGGCAGATACGCAGTATTTT
D: NA; J: TRBJ2-5; V: TRBV7-3; size: NA; CDR3: CASSPGTLEIQYF; DNA: TGTGCCAGCTCACCAGGGACCTTAGAGATCCAGTACTTC
D: NA; J: TRBJ2-7; V: TRBV10-2; size: many; CDR3: CASSDRISYEQYF; DNA: TGCGCCAGCAGTGACAGGATCTCCTACGAGCAGTACTTC
D: NA; J: TRBJ2-5; V: TRBV6-5; size: few; CDR3: CASSYLANQETQYF; DNA: TGTGCCAGCAGTTACTTAGCGAACCAAGAGACCCAGTACTTC
D: TRBD2; J: TRBJ2-5; V: TRBV20-1; size: NA; CDR3: CSPMTAGEETQYF; DNA: TGCAGCCCAATGACAGCGGGAGAAGAGACCCAGTACTTC
D: TRBD1; J: TRBJ2-6; V: TRBV28; size: NA; CDR3: CASRQGARYGANVLTF; DNA: TGTGCCAGCAGACAGGGGGCGAGGTATGGGGCCAACGTCCTGACTTTC
D: TRBD1; J: TRBJ2-7; V: TRBV20-1; size: few; CDR3: CSALDRGSSYEQYF; DNA: TGCAGTGCCCTGGACAGGGGAAGCTCCTACGAGCAGTACTTC
D: TRBD2; J: TRBJ2-1; V: TRBV29-1; size: few; CDR3: CSVETSGSPHEQFF; DNA: TGCAGCGTTGAGACTAGCGGGAGTCCCCATGAGCAGTTCTTC
D: TRBD2; J: TRBJ2-2; V: TRBV7-2; size: few; CDR3: CASSSGGTVTGELFF; DNA: TGTGCCAGCAGCAGCGGGGGGACCGTCACCGGGGAGCTGTTTTTT
D: TRBD1; J: TRBJ1-5; V: TRBV7-8; size: NA; CDR3: CASSLAGQDYQPQHF; DNA: TGTGCCAGCAGCTTAGCGGGACAGGATTATCAGCCCCAGCATTTT
D: TRBD2; J: TRBJ2-1; V: TRBV5-1; size: NA; CDR3: CASSSGRGALDEQFF; DNA: TGTGCCAGCAGCAGCGGGAGGGGAGCCTTGGATGAGCAGTTCTTC
D: TRBD1; J: TRBJ2-1; V: TRBV5-1; size: few; CDR3: CASSPRDRGHYEQFF; DNA: TGCGCCAGCAGCCCCCGGGACAGGGGGCATTATGAGCAGTTCTTC
D: TRBD1; J: TRBJ2-2; V: TRBV12-3/TRBV12-4; size: NA; CDR3: CASRGTASNTGELFF; DNA: TGTGCCAGCAGGGGGACAGCTTCGAACACCGGGGAGCTGTTTTTT
D: TRBD2; J: TRBJ2-3; V: TRBV11-2; size: few; CDR3: CASSFAGEGDTQYF; DNA: TGTGCCAGCAGCTTCGCGGGAGAGGGAGATACGCAGTATTTT